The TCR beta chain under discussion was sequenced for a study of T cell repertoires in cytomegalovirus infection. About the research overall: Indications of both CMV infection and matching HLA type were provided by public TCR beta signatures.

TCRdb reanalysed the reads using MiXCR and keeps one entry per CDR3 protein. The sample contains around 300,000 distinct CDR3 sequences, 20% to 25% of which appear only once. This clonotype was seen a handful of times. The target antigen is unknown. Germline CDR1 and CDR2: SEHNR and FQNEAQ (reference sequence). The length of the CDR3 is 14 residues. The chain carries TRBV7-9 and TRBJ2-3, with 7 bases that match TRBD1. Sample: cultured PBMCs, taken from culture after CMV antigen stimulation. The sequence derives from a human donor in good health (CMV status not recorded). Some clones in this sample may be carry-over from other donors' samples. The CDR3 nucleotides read TGTGCGTGGGGACAGCTAACTAGCACAGATACGCAGTATTTT. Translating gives CAWGQLTSTDTQYF.